This TCR beta chain was retrieved from a study of T cells in pancreatic ductal adenocarcinoma. Study outcomes and limitations: The resected pancreatic cancer cohort was biased toward the minority with early-stage disease. Blood clonality (roughly 0.07) did not differ significantly from tumor (about 0.11). Tumors hold more CD45RO+ effector T cells, which may bias toward lower diversity.

CDR1 and CDR2 (germline): SGHDT, YYEEEE. CDR3 length: 15 amino acids. V dropped 2 bases and J dropped 0 bases, with 12 bases sitting between them. This clone appeared once. Its matching antigen is unknown. Sequencing used immunoSEQ multiplex PCR; TCRdb keeps in-frame clones, though not all of them. The profile shows around 15,000 clones, around 91% of them singletons. Selected pancreatic ductal adenocarcinoma patients had undergone surgery without neoadjuvant therapy. The receptor was derived from a human donor with pancreatic ductal adenocarcinoma. The rearrangement uses TRBV5-6 and TRBJ2-7; no reliable D call. Material for sequencing was PBMCs. CDR3 sequence: CASSFGGRGSYEQYF. Written as DNA, the CDR3 is TGTGCCAGCAGCTTCGGTGGGCGCGGCTCCTACGAGCAGTACTTC.